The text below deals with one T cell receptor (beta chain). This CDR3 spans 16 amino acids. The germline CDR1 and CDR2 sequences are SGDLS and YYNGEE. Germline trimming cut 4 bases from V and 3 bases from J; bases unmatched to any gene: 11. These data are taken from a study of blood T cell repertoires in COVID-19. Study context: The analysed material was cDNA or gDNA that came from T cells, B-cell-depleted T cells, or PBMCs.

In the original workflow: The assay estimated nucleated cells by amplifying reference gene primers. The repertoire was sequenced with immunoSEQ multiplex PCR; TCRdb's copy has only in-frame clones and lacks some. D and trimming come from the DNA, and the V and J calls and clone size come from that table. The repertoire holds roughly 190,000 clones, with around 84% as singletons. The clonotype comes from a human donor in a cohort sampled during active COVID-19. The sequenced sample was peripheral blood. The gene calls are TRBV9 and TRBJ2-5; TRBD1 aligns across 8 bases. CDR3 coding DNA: TGTGCCAGCAGCAAAGGACAGGGCCTGGTCAAAGAGACCCAGTACTTC. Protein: CASSKGQGLVKETQYF.